This T cell receptor (beta chain) was retrieved from a study of CD8+ T cells in alopecia areata. Across the whole study: Treatment ran 6 to 18 months, with 6 months of follow-up afterward. Study-wide results and limits: Mice showed TCR sharing more clearly than patients did, possibly owing to HLA.

cDNA prepared by RNA extraction and subsequent reverse transcription served as the template for sequencing. The table came from immunoSEQ multiplex PCR; TCRdb's copy has only in-frame clones and leaves some out. The sample holds 170,000 or so clones, 59% seen once. As for this clone: The antigen remains undetermined.

CDR3 size: 15 residues. The ends were cut back, 3 bases at V and 5 bases at J, with 17 bases in the middle. CDR1 SGDLS and CDR2 YYNGEE come from the germline V gene. Sampling of alopecia areata patients yielded lesional scalp punch biopsies as well as peripheral blood. This clonotype originated in a human donor with alopecia areata. Here the sequenced sample was CD4+ T cells sorted from blood, taken at week 0. The J gene is TRBJ2-5, the V gene TRBV9, with D perhaps matching TRBD1 (5 bases). The CDR3 is CASSANGRGSETQYF. CDR3 nucleotides: TGTGCCAGCAGCGCGAACGGTAGGGGATCCGAGACCCAGTACTTC. The variable domain in full, completed from reference TRBV9 and TRBJ2-5, reads DSGVTQTPKHLITATGQRVTLRCSPRSGDLSVYWYQQSLDQGLQFLIQYYNGEERAKGNILERFSAQQFPDLHSELNLSSLELGDSALYFCASSANGRGSETQYFGPGTRLLVL.